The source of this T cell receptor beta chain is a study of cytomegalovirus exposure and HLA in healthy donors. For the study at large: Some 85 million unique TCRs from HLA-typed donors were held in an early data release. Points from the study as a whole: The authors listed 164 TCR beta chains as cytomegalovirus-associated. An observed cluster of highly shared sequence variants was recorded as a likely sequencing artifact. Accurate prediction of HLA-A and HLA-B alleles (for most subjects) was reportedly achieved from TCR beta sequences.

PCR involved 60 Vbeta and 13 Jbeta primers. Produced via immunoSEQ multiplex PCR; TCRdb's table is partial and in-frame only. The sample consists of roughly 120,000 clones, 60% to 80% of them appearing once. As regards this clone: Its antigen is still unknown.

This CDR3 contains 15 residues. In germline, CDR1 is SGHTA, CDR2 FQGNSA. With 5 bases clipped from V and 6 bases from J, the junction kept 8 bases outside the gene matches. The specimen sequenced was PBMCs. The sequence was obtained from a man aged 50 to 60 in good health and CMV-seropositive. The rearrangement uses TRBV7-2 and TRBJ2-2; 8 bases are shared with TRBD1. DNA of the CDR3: TGTGCCAGCAGCGCTGCCTCACAGGGGGCCGGGGAGCTGTTTTTT. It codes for CASSAASQGAGELFF.